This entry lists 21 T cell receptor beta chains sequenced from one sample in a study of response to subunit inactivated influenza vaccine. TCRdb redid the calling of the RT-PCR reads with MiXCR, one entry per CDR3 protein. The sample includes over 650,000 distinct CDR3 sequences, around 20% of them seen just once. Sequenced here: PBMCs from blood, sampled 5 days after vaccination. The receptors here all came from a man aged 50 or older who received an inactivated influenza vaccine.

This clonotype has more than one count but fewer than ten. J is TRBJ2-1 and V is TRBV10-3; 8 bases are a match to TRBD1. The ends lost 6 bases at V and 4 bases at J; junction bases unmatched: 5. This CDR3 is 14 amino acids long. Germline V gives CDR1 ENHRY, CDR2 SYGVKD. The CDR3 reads CAIRGQERYNEQFF. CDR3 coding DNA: TGTGCCATCAGGGGACAGGAACGGTACAATGAGCAGTTCTTC.

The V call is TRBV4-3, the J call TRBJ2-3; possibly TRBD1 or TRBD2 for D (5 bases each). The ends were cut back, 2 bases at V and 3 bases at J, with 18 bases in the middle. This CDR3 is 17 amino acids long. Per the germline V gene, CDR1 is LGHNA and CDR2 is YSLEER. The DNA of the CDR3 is TGCGCCAGCAGCCAACGCAGGGCAAGCGGTGGAACAGATACGCAGTATTTT. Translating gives CASSQRRASGGTDTQYF.

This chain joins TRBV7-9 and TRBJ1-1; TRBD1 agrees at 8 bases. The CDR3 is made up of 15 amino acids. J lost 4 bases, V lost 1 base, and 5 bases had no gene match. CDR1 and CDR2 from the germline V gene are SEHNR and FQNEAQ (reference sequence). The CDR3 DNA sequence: TGTGCCAGCAGCTTAGATGACAGGGGAATCACTGAAGCTTTCTTT. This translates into CASSLDDRGITEAFF.

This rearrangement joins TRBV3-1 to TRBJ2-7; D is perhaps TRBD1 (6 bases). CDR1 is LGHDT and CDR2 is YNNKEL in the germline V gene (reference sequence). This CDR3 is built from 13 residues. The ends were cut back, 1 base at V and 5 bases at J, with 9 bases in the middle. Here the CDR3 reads CASSQVSGDEQYF. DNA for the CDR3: TGTGCCAGCAGCCAAGTTTCAGGGGACGAGCAGTACTTC.

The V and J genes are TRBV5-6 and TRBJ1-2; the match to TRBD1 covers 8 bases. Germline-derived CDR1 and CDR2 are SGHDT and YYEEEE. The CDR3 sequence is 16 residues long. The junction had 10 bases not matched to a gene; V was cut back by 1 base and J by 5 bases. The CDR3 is CASSLPGGAYSYGYTF. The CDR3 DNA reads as TGTGCCAGCAGCTTGCCAGGGGGCGCATATTCGTATGGCTACACCTTC.

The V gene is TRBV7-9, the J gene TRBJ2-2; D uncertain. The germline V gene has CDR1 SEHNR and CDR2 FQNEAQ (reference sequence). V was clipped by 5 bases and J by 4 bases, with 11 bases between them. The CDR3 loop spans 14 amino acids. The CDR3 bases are TGTGCCAGCAGCCCCGTGGGGTTCACCGGGGAGCTGTTTTTT. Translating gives CASSPVGFTGELFF.

The CDR3 region is CASSAGDTQYF. CDR3 DNA: TGTGCCAGCAGCGCCGGGGATACGCAGTATTTT. The V and J genes are TRBV9 and TRBJ2-3; D is unresolved. The CDR3 extends over 11 amino acids. Germline CDR1 is SGDLS and CDR2 is YYNGEE. Trimming pared 3 bases from V and 6 bases from J, leaving 5 bases between.

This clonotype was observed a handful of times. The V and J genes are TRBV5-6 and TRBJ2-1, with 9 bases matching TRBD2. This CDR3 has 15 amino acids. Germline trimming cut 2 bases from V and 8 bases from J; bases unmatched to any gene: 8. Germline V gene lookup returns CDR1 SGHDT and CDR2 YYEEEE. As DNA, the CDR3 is TGTGCCAGCAGCTTATGGCTAGCGGGATGGCATGAGCAGTTCTTC. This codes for CASSLWLAGWHEQFF. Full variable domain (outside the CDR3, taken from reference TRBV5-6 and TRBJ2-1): DAGVTQSPTHLIKTRGQQVTLRCSPKSGHDTVSWYQQALGQGPQFIFQYYEEEERQRGNFPDRFSGHQFPNYSSELNVNALLLGDSALYLCASSLWLAGWHEQFFGPGTRLTVL.

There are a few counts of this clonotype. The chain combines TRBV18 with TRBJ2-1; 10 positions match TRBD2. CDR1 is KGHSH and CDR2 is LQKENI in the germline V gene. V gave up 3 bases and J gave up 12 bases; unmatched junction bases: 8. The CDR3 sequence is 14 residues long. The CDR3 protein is CASSPPAGGPWQFF. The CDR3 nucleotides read TGTGCCAGCTCACCCCCAGCGGGGGGGCCATGGCAGTTCTTC.

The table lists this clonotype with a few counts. CDR3 sequence: CSANWRGTQYF. The DNA of the CDR3 is TGCAGTGCTAATTGGCGGGGGACCCAGTACTTC. J is TRBJ2-5 and V is TRBV20-1, with D maybe TRBD2 (6 bases). The length of the CDR3 is 11 residues. Germline loops: CDR1 DFQATT, CDR2 SNEGSKA (reference sequence). V lost 4 bases and J lost 7, with 10 bases in between.

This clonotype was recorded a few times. CDR3 sequence: CASSLRGAGWIGQPQHF. The DNA for the CDR3 is TGTGCCAGCAGCCTTAGGGGGGCAGGGTGGATAGGTCAGCCCCAGCATTTT. The chain combines TRBV12-3 or TRBV12-4 with TRBJ1-5; the D gene is possibly TRBD1 (6 bases). With 6 bases removed from V and 6 bases from J, the gap between germline ends came to 24 bases. The CDR3 is 17 amino acids.

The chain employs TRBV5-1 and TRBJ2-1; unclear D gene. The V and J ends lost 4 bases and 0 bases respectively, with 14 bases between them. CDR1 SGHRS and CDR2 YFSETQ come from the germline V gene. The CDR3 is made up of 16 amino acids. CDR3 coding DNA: TGCGCCAGCAGCCCCCCTGGGCTCGTCTCCTACAATGAGCAGTTCTTC. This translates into CASSPPGLVSYNEQFF.

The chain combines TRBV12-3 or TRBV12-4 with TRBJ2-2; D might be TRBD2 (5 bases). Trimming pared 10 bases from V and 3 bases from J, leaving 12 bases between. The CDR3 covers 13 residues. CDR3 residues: CATRPGYTGELFF. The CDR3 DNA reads TGTGCCACCCGGCCGGGGTACACCGGGGAGCTGTTTTTT.

CDR3 DNA sequence: TGCGCCAGCAGCCAAGGACTCATGACCTACAATGAGCAGTTCTTC. Its translation is CASSQGLMTYNEQFF. V and J are TRBV4-1 and TRBJ2-1; D uncertain. Trimming took off 1 base at V and 2 bases at J, with 9 bases between the two ends. Germline V gene lookup returns CDR1 MGHRA and CDR2 YSYEKL. This CDR3 contains 15 residues.

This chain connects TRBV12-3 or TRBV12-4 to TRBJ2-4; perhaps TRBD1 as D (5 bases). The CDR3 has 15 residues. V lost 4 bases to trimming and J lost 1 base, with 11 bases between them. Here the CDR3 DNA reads TGTGCCAGCAGTTCTTCCAGGGTGGCCAAAAACATTCAGTACTTC. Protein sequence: CASSSSRVAKNIQYF.

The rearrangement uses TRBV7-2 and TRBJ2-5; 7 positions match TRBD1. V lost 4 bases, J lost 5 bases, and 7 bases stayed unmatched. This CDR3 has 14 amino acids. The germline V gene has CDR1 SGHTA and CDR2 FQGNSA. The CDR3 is CASSSQQGSETQYF. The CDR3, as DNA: TGTGCCAGCAGCTCACAACAGGGGTCCGAGACCCAGTACTTC.

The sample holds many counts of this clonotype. The CDR3 sequence is CSVEPVGQGVAGELFF. The CDR3, as DNA: TGCAGCGTGGAGCCCGTGGGACAGGGGGTTGCCGGGGAGCTGTTTTTT. This chain uses TRBV29-1 with TRBJ2-2, with 11 nucleotides matching TRBD1. This CDR3 region has 16 residues. With V trimmed by 6 bases and J by 6 bases, 12 bases remained unmatched. Germline loops: CDR1 SQVTM, CDR2 ANQGSEA.

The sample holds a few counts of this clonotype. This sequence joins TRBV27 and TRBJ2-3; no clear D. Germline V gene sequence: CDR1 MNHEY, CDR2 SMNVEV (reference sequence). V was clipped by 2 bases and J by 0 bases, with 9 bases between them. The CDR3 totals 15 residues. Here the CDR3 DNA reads TGTGCCAGCAGTTTAGCGGCACCTAGCACAGATACGCAGTATTTT. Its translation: CASSLAAPSTDTQYF.

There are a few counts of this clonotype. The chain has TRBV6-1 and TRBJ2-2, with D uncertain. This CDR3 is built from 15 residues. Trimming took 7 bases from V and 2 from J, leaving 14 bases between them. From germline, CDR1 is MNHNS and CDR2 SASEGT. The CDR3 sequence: CASKVQVINTGELFF. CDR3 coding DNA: TGTGCCAGCAAGGTCCAAGTCATAAACACCGGGGAGCTGTTTTTT.

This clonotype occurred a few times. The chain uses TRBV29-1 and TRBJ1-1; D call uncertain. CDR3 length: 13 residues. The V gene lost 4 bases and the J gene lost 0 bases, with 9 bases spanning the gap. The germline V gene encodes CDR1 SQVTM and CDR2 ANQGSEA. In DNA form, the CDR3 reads TGCAGCGTTGTTGAGGTAATGAACACTGAAGCTTTCTTT. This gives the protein CSVVEVMNTEAFF.

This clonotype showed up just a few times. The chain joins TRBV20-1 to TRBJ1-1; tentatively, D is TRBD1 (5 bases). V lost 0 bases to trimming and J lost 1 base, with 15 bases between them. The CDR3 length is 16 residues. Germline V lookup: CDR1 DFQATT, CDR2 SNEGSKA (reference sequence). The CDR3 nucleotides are TGCAGTGCTAGAGATCAGGGTTTATGGGGGAACACTGAAGCTTTCTTT. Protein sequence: CSARDQGLWGNTEAFF.